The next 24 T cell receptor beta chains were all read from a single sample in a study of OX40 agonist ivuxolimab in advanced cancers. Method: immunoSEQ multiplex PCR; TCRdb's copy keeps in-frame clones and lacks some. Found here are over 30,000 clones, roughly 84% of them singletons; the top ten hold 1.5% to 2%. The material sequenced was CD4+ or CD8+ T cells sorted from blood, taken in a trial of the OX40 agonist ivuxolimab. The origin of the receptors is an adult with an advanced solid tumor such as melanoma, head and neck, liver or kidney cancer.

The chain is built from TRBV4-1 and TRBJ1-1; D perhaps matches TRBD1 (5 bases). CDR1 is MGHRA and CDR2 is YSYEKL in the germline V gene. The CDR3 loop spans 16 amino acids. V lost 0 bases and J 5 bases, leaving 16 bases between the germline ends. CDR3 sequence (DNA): TGCGCCAGCAGCCAAGATAGTATGGGTTGGGGGACTGAAGCTTTCTTT. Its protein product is CASSQDSMGWGTEAFF.

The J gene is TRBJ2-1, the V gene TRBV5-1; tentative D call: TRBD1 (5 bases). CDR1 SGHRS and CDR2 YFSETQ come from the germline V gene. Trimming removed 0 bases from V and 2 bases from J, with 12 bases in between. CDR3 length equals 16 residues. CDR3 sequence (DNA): TGCGCCAGCAGCTTGGTAGCAGGGTCAACCTACAATGAGCAGTTCTTC. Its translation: CASSLVAGSTYNEQFF.

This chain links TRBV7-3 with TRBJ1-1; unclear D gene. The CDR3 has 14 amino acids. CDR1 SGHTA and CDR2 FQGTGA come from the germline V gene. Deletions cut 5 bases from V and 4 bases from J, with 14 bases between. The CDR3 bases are TGTGCCAGCAGCGCCTCGGGCGGGCTCACTGAAGCTTTCTTT. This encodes CASSASGGLTEAFF.

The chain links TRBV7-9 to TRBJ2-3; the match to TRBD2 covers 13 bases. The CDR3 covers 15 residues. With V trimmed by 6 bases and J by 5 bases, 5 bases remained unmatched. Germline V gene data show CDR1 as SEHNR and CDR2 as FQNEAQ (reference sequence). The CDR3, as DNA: TGTGCCAGCAGACCTACTAGCGGGGGGGGAGATACGCAGTATTTT. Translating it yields CASRPTSGGGDTQYF.

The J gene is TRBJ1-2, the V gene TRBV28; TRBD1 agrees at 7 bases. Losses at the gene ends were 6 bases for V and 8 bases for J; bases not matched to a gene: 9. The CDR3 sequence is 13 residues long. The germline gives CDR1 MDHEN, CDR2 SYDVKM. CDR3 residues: CASRVSDRDGYTF. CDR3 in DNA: TGTGCCAGCAGAGTTTCAGACAGGGACGGCTACACCTTC.

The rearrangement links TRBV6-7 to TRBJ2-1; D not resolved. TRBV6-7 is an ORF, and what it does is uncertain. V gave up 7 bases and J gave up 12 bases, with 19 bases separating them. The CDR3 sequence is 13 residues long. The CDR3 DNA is TGTGCCAGCAAACCGACCCCGGTTTTCTGGCAGTTCTTC. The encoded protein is CASKPTPVFWQFF.

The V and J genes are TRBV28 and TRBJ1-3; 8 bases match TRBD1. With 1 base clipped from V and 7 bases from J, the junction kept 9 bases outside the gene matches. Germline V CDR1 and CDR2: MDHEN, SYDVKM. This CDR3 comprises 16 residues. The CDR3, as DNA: TGTGCCAGCAGTTTATATGGGCAGGGGGCCGGGAACACCATATATTTT. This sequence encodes CASSLYGQGAGNTIYF. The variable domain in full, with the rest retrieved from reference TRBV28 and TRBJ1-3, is DVKVTQSSRYLVKRTGEKVFLECVQDMDHENMFWYRQDPGLGLRLIYFSYDVKMKEKGDIPEGYSVSREKKERFSLILESASTNQTSMYLCASSLYGQGAGNTIYFGEGSWLTVV.

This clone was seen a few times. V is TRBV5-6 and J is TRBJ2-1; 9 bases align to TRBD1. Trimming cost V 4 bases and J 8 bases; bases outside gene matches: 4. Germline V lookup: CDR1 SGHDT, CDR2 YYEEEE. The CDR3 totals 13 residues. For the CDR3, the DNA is TGTGCCAGCAGCGTGGGACAGGGCTATGAGCAGTTCTTC. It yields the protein CASSVGQGYEQFF.

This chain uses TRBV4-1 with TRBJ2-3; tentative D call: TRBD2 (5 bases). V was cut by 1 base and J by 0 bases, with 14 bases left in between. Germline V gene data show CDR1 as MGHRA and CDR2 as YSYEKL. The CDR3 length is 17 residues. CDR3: CASSQAGIAFSTDTQYF. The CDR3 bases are TGCGCCAGCAGCCAAGCGGGTATAGCGTTTAGCACAGATACGCAGTATTTT.

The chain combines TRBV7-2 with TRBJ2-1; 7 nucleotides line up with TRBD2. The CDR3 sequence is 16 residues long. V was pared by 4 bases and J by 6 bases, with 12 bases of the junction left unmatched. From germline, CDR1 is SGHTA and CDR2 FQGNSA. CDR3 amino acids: CASSSSVVGGVNEQFF. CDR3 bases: TGTGCCAGCAGCTCCAGCGTAGTGGGGGGGGTCAATGAGCAGTTCTTC. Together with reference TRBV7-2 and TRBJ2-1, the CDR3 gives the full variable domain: GAGVSQSPSNKVTEKGKDVELRCDPISGHTALYWYRQSLGQGLEFLIYFQGNSAPDKSGLPSDRFSAERTGGSVSTLTIQRTQQEDSAVYLCASSSSVVGGVNEQFFGPGTRLTVL.

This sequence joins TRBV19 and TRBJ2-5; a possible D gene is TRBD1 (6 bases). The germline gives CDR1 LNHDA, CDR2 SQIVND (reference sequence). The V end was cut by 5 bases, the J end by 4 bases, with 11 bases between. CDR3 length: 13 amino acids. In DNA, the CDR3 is TGTGCCAGTAGTGAGAACAGGGTAGAGACCCAGTACTTC. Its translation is CASSENRVETQYF.

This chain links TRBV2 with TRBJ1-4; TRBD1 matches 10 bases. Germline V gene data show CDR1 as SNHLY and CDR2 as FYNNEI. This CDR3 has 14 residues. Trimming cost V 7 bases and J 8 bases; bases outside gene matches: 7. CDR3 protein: CASMSDRGREKLFF. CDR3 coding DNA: TGTGCCAGCATGTCTGACAGGGGGCGGGAAAAACTGTTTTTT. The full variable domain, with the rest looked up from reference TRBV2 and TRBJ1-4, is EPEVTQTPSHQVTQMGQEVILRCVPISNHLYFYWYRQILGQKVEFLVSFYNNEISEKSEIFDDQFSVERPDGSNFTLKIRSTKLEDSAMYFCASMSDRGREKLFFGSGTQLSVL.

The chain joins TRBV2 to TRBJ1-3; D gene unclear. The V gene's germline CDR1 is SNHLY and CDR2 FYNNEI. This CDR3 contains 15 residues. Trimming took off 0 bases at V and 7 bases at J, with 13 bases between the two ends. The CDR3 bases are TGTGCCAGCAGTGAAGCGAAACCGGCGTTTAACACCATATATTTT. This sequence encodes CASSEAKPAFNTIYF.

CDR3 loop: CASSYSGQGEAKLFF. The CDR3 coding sequence is TGTGCCAGCAGTTACTCGGGACAGGGGGAGGCAAAACTGTTTTTT. The V and J genes are TRBV6-5 and TRBJ1-4; TRBD1 agrees at 11 bases. Germline lookup yields CDR1 MNHEY and CDR2 SVGAGI. The CDR3 consists of 15 residues. Trimming took 0 bases from V and 10 from J; bases not matched to a gene: 4.

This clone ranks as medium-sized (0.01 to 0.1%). CDR3: CASSPDQGWAEAFF. The CDR3 DNA is TGTGCCAGCTCACCGGACCAGGGATGGGCTGAAGCTTTCTTT. The chain carries TRBV18 and TRBJ1-1; weak D call: TRBD1 (5 bases). This CDR3 is 14 amino acids long. Germline values: CDR1 KGHSH, CDR2 LQKENI. With 3 bases removed from V and 6 bases from J, the gap between germline ends came to 14 bases.

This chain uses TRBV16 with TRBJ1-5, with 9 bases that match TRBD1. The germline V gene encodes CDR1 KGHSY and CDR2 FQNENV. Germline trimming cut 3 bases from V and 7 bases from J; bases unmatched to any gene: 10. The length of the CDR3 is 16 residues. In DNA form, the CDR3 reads TGTGCCAGCAGCCACCAACGGGACAGGGATGGGCAGCCCCAGCATTTT. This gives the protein CASSHQRDRDGQPQHF.

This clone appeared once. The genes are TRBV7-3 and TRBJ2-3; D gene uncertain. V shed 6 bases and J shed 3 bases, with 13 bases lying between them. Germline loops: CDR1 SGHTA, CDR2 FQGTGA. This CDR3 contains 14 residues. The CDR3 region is CASSSTGKTDTQYF. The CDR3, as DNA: TGTGCCAGCAGTTCAACCGGAAAGACAGATACGCAGTATTTT.

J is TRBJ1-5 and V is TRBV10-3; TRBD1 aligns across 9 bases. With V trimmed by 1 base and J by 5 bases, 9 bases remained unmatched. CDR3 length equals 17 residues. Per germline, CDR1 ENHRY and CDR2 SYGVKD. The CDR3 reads CAISELQGAGGYQPQHF. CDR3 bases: TGTGCCATCAGTGAGTTACAGGGGGCGGGGGGGTATCAGCCCCAGCATTTT.

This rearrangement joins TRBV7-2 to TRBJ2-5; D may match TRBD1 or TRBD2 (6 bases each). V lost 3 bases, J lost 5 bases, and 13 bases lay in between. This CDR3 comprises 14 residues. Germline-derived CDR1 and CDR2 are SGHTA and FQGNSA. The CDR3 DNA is TGTGCCAGCAGCTTGGGGGGCATGCGGGAGACCCAGTACTTC. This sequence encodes CASSLGGMRETQYF.

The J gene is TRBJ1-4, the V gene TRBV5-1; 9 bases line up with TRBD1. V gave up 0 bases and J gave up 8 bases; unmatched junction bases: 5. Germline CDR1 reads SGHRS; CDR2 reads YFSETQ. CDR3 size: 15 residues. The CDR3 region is CASSLEGTGPEKLFF. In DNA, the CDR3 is TGCGCCAGCAGCTTGGAGGGGACAGGGCCCGAAAAACTGTTTTTT.

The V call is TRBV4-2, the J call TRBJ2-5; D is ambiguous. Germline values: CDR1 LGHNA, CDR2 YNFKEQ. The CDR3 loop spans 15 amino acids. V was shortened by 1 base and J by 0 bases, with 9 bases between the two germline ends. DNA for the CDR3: TGTGCCAGCAGCCAAGGGCTAATAAACCAAGAGACCCAGTACTTC. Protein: CASSQGLINQETQYF.

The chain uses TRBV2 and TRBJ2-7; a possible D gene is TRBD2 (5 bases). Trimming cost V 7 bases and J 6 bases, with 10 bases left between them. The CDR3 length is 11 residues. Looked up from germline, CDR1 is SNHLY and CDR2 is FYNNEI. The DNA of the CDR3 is TGTGCCAGCACTAGCAGGCTCGAGCAGTACTTC. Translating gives CASTSRLEQYF. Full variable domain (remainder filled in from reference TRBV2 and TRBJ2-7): EPEVTQTPSHQVTQMGQEVILRCVPISNHLYFYWYRQILGQKVEFLVSFYNNEISEKSEIFDDQFSVERPDGSNFTLKIRSTKLEDSAMYFCASTSRLEQYFGPGTRLTVT.

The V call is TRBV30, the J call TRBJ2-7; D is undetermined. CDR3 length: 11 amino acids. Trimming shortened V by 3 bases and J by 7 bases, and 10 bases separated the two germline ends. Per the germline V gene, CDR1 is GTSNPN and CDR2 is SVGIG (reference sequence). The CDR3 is CAWRGSGEQYF. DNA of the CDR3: TGTGCCTGGAGGGGCTCTGGGGAGCAGTACTTC.

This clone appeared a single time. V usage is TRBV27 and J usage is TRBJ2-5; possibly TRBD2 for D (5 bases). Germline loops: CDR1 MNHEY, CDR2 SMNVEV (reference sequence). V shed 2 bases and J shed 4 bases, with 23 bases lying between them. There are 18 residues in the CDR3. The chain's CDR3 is CASSLMGLGVPRSETQYF. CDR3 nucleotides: TGTGCCAGCAGTTTAATGGGCTTGGGAGTTCCTAGATCAGAGACCCAGTACTTC.